Below are 20 T cell receptor beta chains sequenced from a single sample in a study of CD8 T cells in Susac syndrome. Random hexamers were used to reverse transcribe the RNA input (roughly 0.5 to 1 ug). From the immunoSEQ multiplex PCR reads, TCRdb called clonotypes with MiXCR, one entry per CDR3 protein. Of tens of thousands of distinct CDR3 sequences in the sample, roughly 94% are singletons; the top ten hold approximately 0.3%. Sample: CD4+ T cells from PBMCs. All receptors derive from a human donor with Susac syndrome.

V usage is TRBV6-5 and J usage is TRBJ2-2; D is unclear. V was clipped by 11 bases and J by 1 base, with 11 bases between them. The germline gives CDR1 MNHEY, CDR2 SVGAGI. This CDR3 has 13 residues. CDR3 region: CAAAPMNTGELFF. The DNA of the CDR3 is TGTGCCGCGGCCCCCATGAACACCGGGGAGCTGTTTTTT.

This chain links TRBV2 with TRBJ1-2; perhaps TRBD1 as D (6 bases). The CDR3 is 16 residues long. Trimming cost V 7 bases and J 4 bases, with 22 bases left between them. From germline, CDR1 is SNHLY and CDR2 FYNNEI. The CDR3 sequence is CASIREGQNLPYGYTF. In DNA, the CDR3 is TGTGCCAGCATCCGAGAAGGACAGAATCTTCCCTATGGCTACACCTTC.

The chain links TRBV12-3 or TRBV12-4 to TRBJ1-4; 8 positions match TRBD1. CDR3 length: 16 amino acids. V shed 6 bases and J 7 bases; nucleotides not matched to a gene: 13. CDR3 bases: TGTGCCAGCAGCTCCGCCATGACAGGGGCGGGTGAAAAACTGTTTTTT. It specifies CASSSAMTGAGEKLFF.

The chain links TRBV6-6 to TRBJ1-1; D possibly corresponds to TRBD1 (5 bases). In germline, CDR1 is MNHNY, CDR2 SVGAGI (reference sequence). V was pared by 9 bases and J by 6 bases, with 14 bases between. The CDR3 length is 12 residues. The CDR3 sequence: CASIKGYPEAFF. DNA for the CDR3: TGTGCCAGTATTAAGGGGTATCCTGAAGCTTTCTTT.

The chain couples TRBV28 to TRBJ2-3; D is unclear. CDR3 length: 11 residues. V lost 6 bases, J lost 7 bases, and 8 bases lay in between. CDR1 MDHEN and CDR2 SYDVKM come from the germline V gene. CDR3 residues: CASSFVYTQYF. The CDR3 coding sequence is TGTGCCAGCAGCTTCGTTTATACGCAGTATTTT.

The chain has TRBV2 and TRBJ2-5, with D perhaps TRBD1 (5 bases). CDR3 size: 15 residues. Germline CDR1 reads SNHLY; CDR2 reads FYNNEI. V dropped 4 bases and J dropped 1 base, with 13 bases sitting between them. The chain's CDR3 is CASSGGGQVQETQYF. CDR3 coding DNA: TGTGCCAGCAGTGGGGGCGGCCAGGTCCAAGAGACCCAGTACTTC. Using reference TRBV2 and TRBJ2-5 for the parts outside the CDR3, the full variable domain is EPEVTQTPSHQVTQMGQEVILRCVPISNHLYFYWYRQILGQKVEFLVSFYNNEISEKSEIFDDQFSVERPDGSNFTLKIRSTKLEDSAMYFCASSGGGQVQETQYFGPGTRLLVL.

This clonotype was seen more than once but under ten times. CDR3 DNA: TGTGCCAGCAGCCGAAGGACGGACACTGAAGCTTTCTTT. Translation gives CASSRRTDTEAFF. The V gene is TRBV7-3, the J gene TRBJ1-1; D remains ambiguous. Between the trimmed V and J ends, which lost 5 bases and 3 bases, there was a span of 10 bases. Germline V gene lookup returns CDR1 SGHTA and CDR2 FQGTGA. CDR3 size: 13 residues.

The rearrangement joins TRBV10-1 to TRBJ2-2; 10 positions match TRBD1. The CDR3 is 13 amino acids. Germline loops: CDR1 WNHNN, CDR2 SYGVQD (reference sequence). The trim removed 11 bases at V and 4 bases at J, leaving 4 bases unmatched. The CDR3 DNA sequence: TGCGCCGGGGGACAGGGGATCACCGGGGAGCTGTTTTTT. This gives the protein CAGGQGITGELFF.

This clonotype was found once. J is TRBJ2-7 and V is TRBV12-3 or TRBV12-4; TRBD1 aligns across 10 bases. V was clipped by 11 bases and J by 3 bases; unmatched bases: 10. This CDR3 region has 14 residues. DNA of the CDR3: TGTGCCTCAGCGCGCCGGGACAGGGGCTACGAGCAGTACTTC. The encoded protein is CASARRDRGYEQYF.

The gene calls are TRBV29-1 and TRBJ2-6; D may be TRBD1 (6 bases). The V gene's germline CDR1 is SQVTM and CDR2 ANQGSEA. The CDR3 runs 18 residues. Trimming stripped 6 bases from V and 0 bases from J, with 21 bases between. The CDR3 DNA is TGCAGCGTCCGACGGGATGGGACATCTACCTCTGGGGCCAACGTCCTGACTTTC. Protein sequence: CSVRRDGTSTSGANVLTF. The full variable domain, its missing parts supplied by reference TRBV29-1 and TRBJ2-6, is SAVISQKPSRDICQRGTSLTIQCQVDSQVTMMFWYRQQPGQSLTLIATANQGSEATYESGFVIDKFPISRPNLTFSTLTVSNMSPEDSSIYLCSVRRDGTSTSGANVLTFGAGSRLTVL.

The V gene is TRBV12-3 or TRBV12-4, the J gene TRBJ1-2, with 7 bases identical to TRBD1. The CDR3 runs to 14 residues. Germline trimming cut 5 bases from V and 7 bases from J; bases unmatched to any gene: 10. This CDR3 is CASSPRQGLGGYTF. In DNA, the CDR3 is TGTGCCAGCAGTCCCAGACAGGGCCTTGGTGGCTACACCTTC.

V and J are TRBV29-1 and TRBJ2-1; D could derive from TRBD1 or TRBD2 (6 bases each). The CDR3 extends over 15 amino acids. V lost 6 bases and J lost 4, with 19 bases in between. Germline assignment: CDR1 SQVTM and CDR2 ANQGSEA. CDR3: CSVPEARGRYNEQFF. CDR3 nucleotides: TGCAGCGTCCCAGAGGCGAGGGGGAGGTACAATGAGCAGTTCTTC.

For the CDR3, the DNA is TGTGCCAGCTCACCACTGGACAATCAGCCCCAGCATTTT. It yields the protein CASSPLDNQPQHF. The rearrangement links TRBV18 to TRBJ1-5; D is undetermined. The V end was cut by 1 base, the J end by 3 bases, with 4 bases between. Germline V gene data show CDR1 as KGHSH and CDR2 as LQKENI. The CDR3 runs to 13 residues. Full variable domain (missing parts from reference TRBV18 and TRBJ1-5): NAGVMQNPRHLVRRRGQEARLRCSPMKGHSHVYWYRQLPEEGLKFMVYLQKENIIDESGMPKERFSAEFPKEGPSILRIQQVVRGDSAAYFCASSPLDNQPQHFGDGTRLSIL.

This chain's CDR3 is CSAQRAGGVDTQYF. In DNA form, the CDR3 reads TGCAGCGCCCAGAGGGCGGGGGGGGTCGATACGCAGTATTTT. The chain recombines TRBV29-1 with TRBJ2-3; 9 bases agree with TRBD2. The CDR3 length is 14 residues. After removal of 7 bases from V and 6 bases from J, the junction contained 11 bases not matched to a gene. From germline, CDR1 is SQVTM and CDR2 ANQGSEA.

This sequence joins TRBV27 and TRBJ2-1, with 10 bases matching TRBD2. There are 16 residues in the CDR3. Trimming at V came to 4 bases and at J to 8 bases, leaving 11 bases not matched to a gene. Germline assignment: CDR1 MNHEY and CDR2 SMNVEV (reference sequence). DNA of the CDR3: TGTGCCAGCAGTTCCCCGGCTAGCGGGGGAGTAGATGAGCAGTTCTTC. It specifies CASSSPASGGVDEQFF.

The genes are TRBV14 and TRBJ1-4; no clear D. The CDR3 is 15 amino acids. Germline CDR1 reads SGHDN; CDR2 reads FVKESK. With 0 bases removed from V and 4 bases from J, the gap between germline ends came to 9 bases. CDR3 DNA sequence: TGTGCCAGCAGCCAAGATGTGGGGAATAATGAAAAACTGTTTTTT. Translation: CASSQDVGNNEKLFF.

This chain links TRBV7-2 with TRBJ2-3; D tentatively reads TRBD1 or TRBD2 (6 bases each). V was pared by 5 bases and J by 2 bases, with 17 bases between. Per germline, CDR1 SGHTA and CDR2 FQGNSA. The CDR3 extends over 16 amino acids. The DNA for the CDR3 is TGTGCCAGCAGCCCCCAGGGGCGGGGCTACACAGATACGCAGTATTTT. This codes for CASSPQGRGYTDTQYF. The complete variable domain, with remaining parts taken from reference TRBV7-2 and TRBJ2-3, reads GAGVSQSPSNKVTEKGKDVELRCDPISGHTALYWYRQSLGQGLEFLIYFQGNSAPDKSGLPSDRFSAERTGGSVSTLTIQRTQQEDSAVYLCASSPQGRGYTDTQYFGPGTRLTVL.

The rearrangement joins TRBV29-1 to TRBJ2-5; D may match TRBD1 or TRBD2 (5 bases each). Germline CDR1 SQVTM, CDR2 ANQGSEA. The CDR3 is 11 residues long. Trimming pared 5 bases from V and 4 bases from J, leaving 8 bases between. The CDR3 DNA sequence: TGCAGCGTTAAGAGGGGAGAGACCCAGTACTTC. Amino acid sequence: CSVKRGETQYF.

This sequence joins TRBV10-3 and TRBJ2-5, with 7 bases aligning to TRBD2. V trimming: 8 bases; J trimming: 5 bases; junction bases outside the gene matches: 5. The CDR3 runs 12 residues. The V gene's germline CDR1 is ENHRY and CDR2 SYGVKD. The DNA of the CDR3 is TGTGCCATCGGGCAGGGAGGGGAGACCCAGTACTTC. It yields the protein CAIGQGGETQYF.

The chain uses TRBV7-9 and TRBJ1-1; 11 bases fit TRBD1. The germline CDR1 and CDR2 sequences are SEHNR and FQNEAQ (reference sequence). The J segment lost 8 bases and the V segment lost 8 bases, leaving 10 bases of the junction unmatched. The CDR3 spans 14 residues. The CDR3 protein is CASFGTGGKSEAFF. CDR3 nucleotide sequence: TGTGCCAGCTTTGGGACAGGGGGGAAATCCGAAGCTTTCTTT.